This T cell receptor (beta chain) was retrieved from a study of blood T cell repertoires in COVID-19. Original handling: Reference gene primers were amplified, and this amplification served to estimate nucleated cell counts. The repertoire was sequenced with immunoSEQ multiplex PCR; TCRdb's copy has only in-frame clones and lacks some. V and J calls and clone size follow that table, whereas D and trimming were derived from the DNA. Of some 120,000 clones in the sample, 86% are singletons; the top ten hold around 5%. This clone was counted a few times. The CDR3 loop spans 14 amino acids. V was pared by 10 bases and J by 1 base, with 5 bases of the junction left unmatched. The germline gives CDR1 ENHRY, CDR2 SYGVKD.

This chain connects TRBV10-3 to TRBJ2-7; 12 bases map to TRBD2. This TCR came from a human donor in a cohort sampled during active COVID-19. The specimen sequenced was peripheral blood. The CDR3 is CATRTSGNSYEQYF. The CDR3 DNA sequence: TGTGCCACGAGGACTAGCGGGAATTCCTACGAGCAGTACTTC.